This TCR beta chain was captured in a study of shared T cell receptors in the human thymus (dated by TCRdb to about 2021). Turning to the overall study: The study examined how the human thymus generates shared, self-reactive T-cell receptor alpha chains.

This clone was found once. The antigen it recognizes is unknown. No per-base quality is available; no much larger clone lies one base away. Libraries were prepared through the immunoSEQ multiplex PCR assay. TCRdb's version of the immuneACCESS table is confined to in-frame rearrangements and falls short of the full clone set. An unresolved V gene accounts for under half of the shortfall where checked; the remainder is of unknown origin. For this sample there are almost 550,000 clones; more than 75% appear just once. The ten largest clones take up around 0.012% of the sample. In the germline V gene, CDR1 corresponds to MDHEN and CDR2 to SYDVKM. The CDR3 holds 14 amino acids from the cysteine to the phenylalanine. The CDR3 DNA has 42 bases and is translated from base 1. Trimming takes 3 bases from V and 3 bases from J, and the germline ends sit 9 bases apart. The sample was also reused in another study, on human thymus T cells. The second study reports: In Finland, the donors were immunologically healthy infants who were having open corrective cardiac surgery for congenital heart defects. The thymus tissue came from surgical resects taken out during corrective cardiac surgery. Usage of V and J gene segments appeared to be biased in both the thymic and the peripheral blood repertoires. Highly overlapping thymic TCR repertoires among unrelated individuals were reported in the related research. The study described the TCR alpha and beta repertoires in roughly 8 infant thymus samples and a few matching peripheral blood samples. The infant donors were about 7 to 244 days old, and the cohort included a handful of males and two females. Thymocytes were mechanically released from the tissue and were stored as pellets of roughly 10-32 million cells at -70 degrees C. Genomic DNA was extracted from frozen cell pellets with a QIAsymphony instrument. TCRB and TCRAD loci were amplified from a standardized quantity of quality-controlled genomic DNA using the immunoSEQ multiplex PCR assay. The amplicons covered the V(D)J region and were long enough to include the CDR3 and to identify the V and J genes. Amplicon sequencing was performed on an Illumina platform through the commercial immunoSEQ service. Primer bias and sequencing errors were corrected as previously described, and TCRAD and TCRB were defined on the basis of the IMGT database. Repertoires were analysed with immunoSEQ Analyzer 3.0 and VDJTools, covering basic statistics, V/J segment usage, diversity estimates, rarefaction and pairwise overlap. Chao1, ChaoE, Efron-Thisted, Shannon and inverse Simpson indices were used to estimate diversity, which was also estimated on datasets down-sampled to the smallest sample. Repertoire overlap was determined by strict matching of CDR3 nucleotide sequence, V gene and J gene, and Jaccard-based multidimensional scaling clustering was applied. On average, roughly 810,000 unique TCRB clonotypes were obtained from thymus samples, compared with approximately 82,000 from blood samples.

The chain employs TRBV28 and TRBJ2-1, with the D gene call left open. Material: thymocytes. The receptor comes from a boy in the first two years of life with a congenital heart defect. Donor details come from another sample of the same person, matched by shared clones. Read as DNA, the sequence is TGTGCCAGCAGTTTTCTCTTCAGCTACAATGAGCAGTTCTTC. Translation gives CASSFLFSYNEQFF.